This T cell receptor (beta chain) was recorded in a study of cytomegalovirus exposure and HLA in healthy donors. PCR used 60 Vbeta primers and 13 Jbeta primers. Only in-frame clones appear in the TCRdb table, and some are missing; sequencing was by immunoSEQ multiplex PCR. The repertoire holds around 72,000 clones, with over 50% as singletons. Specimen: PBMCs. The clonotype comes from a man aged 40-49 years in good health and CMV-seropositive.

The DNA of the CDR3 is TGTGCCTGGAACCTGGGACAGAGCGTAGTCCAGCATTTT. Translating gives CAWNLGQSVVQHF. The V gene is TRBV30, the J gene TRBJ1-5, with 7 nucleotides matching TRBD1. This CDR3 spans 13 amino acids. Germline CDR1 is GTSNPN and CDR2 is SVGIG (reference sequence). With 4 bases clipped from V and 12 bases from J, the junction kept 12 bases outside the gene matches.